This TCR beta chain was retrieved from a study of blood T cell repertoires in COVID-19. Study details: Sites across the United States, Italy and Spain contributed samples from acute and convalescent COVID-19.

TCRdb keeps only in-frame clones here, not all; method: immunoSEQ multiplex PCR. The table has about 64,000 clones, approximately 82% seen once; the top ten hold roughly 5.6%. Sequenced sample: peripheral blood. The TCR originated in a woman aged 55-69 years with acute or convalescent COVID-19.

The CDR3 region is CASSFGVVMDYGYTF. The CDR3 nucleotides read TGTGCCAGCAGCTTCGGGGTAGTCATGGACTATGGCTACACCTTC. The genes are TRBV5-4 and TRBJ1-2; unclear D gene. The CDR3 consists of 15 residues. Germline-derived CDR1 and CDR2 are SGHNT and YYREEE (reference sequence). The V and J ends lost 2 bases and 3 bases respectively, with 14 bases between them.